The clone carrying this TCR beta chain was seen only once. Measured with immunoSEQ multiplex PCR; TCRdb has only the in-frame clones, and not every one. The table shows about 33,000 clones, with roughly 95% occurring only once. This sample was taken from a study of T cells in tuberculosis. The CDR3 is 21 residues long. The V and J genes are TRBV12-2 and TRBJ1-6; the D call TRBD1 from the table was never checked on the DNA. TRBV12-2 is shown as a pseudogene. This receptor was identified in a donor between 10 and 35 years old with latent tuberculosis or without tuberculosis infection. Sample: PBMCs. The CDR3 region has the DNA TGTGCAAGTCGCCCAAACAGGGAGAGGCCCAACACACATTTTAGAGATTCACCCCTCCACTTT. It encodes CASRPNRERPNTHFRDSPLHF.